A selection of T cell receptor beta chains follows, all from one sample in a study of regulatory T cells in long-lasting Graves disease. TCRdb independently ran MiXCR on the multiplex PCR reads; one entry per CDR3 protein. The sample lists hundreds of thousands of distinct CDR3 sequences, approximately 15% seen once, with 25% to 30% in the top ten. The data were also submitted as part of a second study, on T cells in Graves' hyperthyroidism and ophthalmopathy.

Sequencing was performed on peripheral blood mononuclear cells (PBMCs), taken at new diagnosis, from a patient treated with antithyroid drugs. The receptor source for this set is a man between 35 and 55 years old with Graves disease. CDR3s include the opening cysteine and the closing phenylalanine or tryptophan. Each record gives: J gene, D gene, V gene, clone size, CDR3 DNA, CDR3 protein. A D gene is named only where the DNA matches it firmly. Size values are once, few and many counts, or a class for expanded clones, and some rows have none.

>TRBJ2-5|.|TRBV5-1|.
TGCGCCAGCACTAGCCAAGAGACCCAGTACTTC
CASTSQETQYF
>TRBJ2-3|TRBD1|TRBV24-1|.
TGTGCCACCAGTGACCCACAGGGGAGTGGAGATACGCAGTATTTT
CATSDPQGSGDTQYF
>TRBJ2-5|.|TRBV20-1|.
TGCAGTGCCACCGACAGCCAAGAGACCCAGTACTTC
CSATDSQETQYF
>TRBJ2-7|TRBD2|TRBV12-3/TRBV12-4|.
TGTGCCAGCAGTCCTATCGGCACTCGGCTAGCGGGGGGAATCGACGAGCAGTACTTC
CASSPIGTRLAGGIDEQYF
>TRBJ1-3|.|TRBV30|many
TGTGCCTGGAGCGTAAGGAGCTCTGGAAACACCATATATTTT
CAWSVRSSGNTIYF
>TRBJ1-3|.|TRBV28|many
TGTGCCAGCAGTCTTCGGGGGCCGGACACCATATATTTT
CASSLRGPDTIYF
>TRBJ2-6|.|TRBV4-1|.
TGCGCCGCGGGGACGGGCGGGGCCAACGTCCTGACTTTC
CAAGTGGANVLTF
>TRBJ1-3|.|TRBV28|few
TGTGCCAGCAGTGTTGCAGGCTCGCCGAACACCATATATTTT
CASSVAGSPNTIYF
>TRBJ2-5|TRBD1|TRBV12-5|many
TGTGCTAGTGGTTCCGCTCCCGGGACAGGGGGGACCCAGTACTTC
CASGSAPGTGGTQYF
>TRBJ2-3|TRBD2|TRBV3-1|many
TGTGCCAGCAGCCAAGGGGCCCAGGGGAGTAGCGGGGGTGGGACGCAGTATTTT
CASSQGAQGSSGGGTQYF
>TRBJ2-1|.|TRBV3-1|.
TGTGCCAGCAGCCAAGTCTCCCTCCAGAGCTCCTACAATGAGCAGTTCTTC
CASSQVSLQSSYNEQFF
>TRBJ2-1|.|TRBV24-1|few
TGTGCCACCAGACAGGTAGAGCAGTTCTTC
CATRQVEQFF
>TRBJ2-7|TRBD2|TRBV2|many
TGTGCCAGCAGTGAAGCTTGGGGACTAGCGGGGGGGCTCGCCCTGGCCGAGCAGTACTTC
CASSEAWGLAGGLALAEQYF
>TRBJ1-1|TRBD1|TRBV24-1|few
TGTGCCACCAGTGATTTGCAGAGACAGGGACACCCCCGCCTTTTGAACACTGAAGCTTTCTTT
CATSDLQRQGHPRLLNTEAFF
>TRBJ2-5|.|TRBV2|many
TGTGCCAGCAGGGACAACCAAGAGACCCAGTACTTC
CASRDNQETQYF
>TRBJ1-1|.|TRBV24-1|few
TGTGCCACCAGTGATTCGGTGAACACTGAAGCTTTCTTT
CATSDSVNTEAFF
>TRBJ2-3|TRBD2|TRBV19|.
TGTGCCAGTAGTCGCGGGGGGGCCTCAGATACGCAGTATTTT
CASSRGGASDTQYF
>TRBJ1-3|.|TRBV5-6|.
TGTGCCAGCAGCTTTGGACCACTTGGGAACACCATATATTTT
CASSFGPLGNTIYF
>TRBJ2-7|.|TRBV5-1|once
TGCGCCAGCAGCGCGTACCCCGGGACAATTCCCTACGAGCAGTACTTC
CASSAYPGTIPYEQYF
>TRBJ1-2|TRBD1|TRBV3-1|few
TGTGCCAGCAGCCAAGTCTGGCTAACAGGGGTGGATGGCTACACCTTC
CASSQVWLTGVDGYTF
>TRBJ1-5|TRBD1|TRBV2|many
TGTGCCAGCAGTGAGCAAAGGCAGGGGGCTGGTCAGCCCCAGCATTTT
CASSEQRQGAGQPQHF
>TRBJ2-2|.|TRBV12-5|.
TGTGCTAGTGGGTCCTCAGGGGCCGGATTGACCGGGGAGCTGTTTTTT
CASGSSGAGLTGELFF
>TRBJ1-1|.|TRBV20-1|few
TGCAGTGCTAGAGCCGCAGGGAGCAGAACTGAAGCTTTCTTT
CSARAAGSRTEAFF
>TRBJ2-2|.|TRBV2|.
TGTGCCAGCAGTGTGTTATCGGCGACGAACACCGGGGAGCTGTTTTTT
CASSVLSATNTGELFF
>TRBJ2-3|TRBD2|TRBV20-1|many
TGCAGTGCTAGAGGCCCCCGGGGGGTTAGCACAGATACGCAGTATTTT
CSARGPRGVSTDTQYF
>TRBJ2-1|TRBD2|TRBV7-9|few
TGTGCCAGCAGCTCTAGGGCGGGGGGACGGCAGAATGAGCAGTTCTTC
CASSSRAGGRQNEQFF
>TRBJ1-6|.|TRBV9|.
TGTGCCAGCAGCGTAGGAAACAATAGGAATTCACCCCTCCACTTT
CASSVGNNRNSPLHF
>TRBJ2-1|TRBD2|TRBV6-5|.
TGTGCCAGCAGTTGGACTAGCGGGGGGGCCATCAATGAGCAGTTCTTC
CASSWTSGGAINEQFF
>TRBJ1-1|TRBD1|TRBV2|many
TGTGCCAGCAGGGAAACAACAGGGGATCAGGAAGCTTTCTTT
CASRETTGDQEAFF
>TRBJ1-1|.|TRBV5-1|few
TGCGCCAGCAGCTTCGGGACATTTAACACTGAAGCTTTCTTT
CASSFGTFNTEAFF
>TRBJ2-1|.|TRBV4-3|many
TGCGCCAGCAGCCAAGATCCCAGAGACAATGAGCAGTTCTTC
CASSQDPRDNEQFF
>TRBJ2-7|.|TRBV29-1|.
TGCAGCGTTGAATCAGGGTACGAGCAGTACTTC
CSVESGYEQYF
>TRBJ2-7|TRBD1|TRBV28|many
TGTGCCAGCAGCAGACCCGGACAGGGACCCTACGAGCAGTACTTC
CASSRPGQGPYEQYF
>TRBJ1-1|TRBD1|TRBV6-1|.
TGTGCCACCAAATCCGGGACAGGGAACACTGAAGCTTTCTTT
CATKSGTGNTEAFF
>TRBJ2-1|.|TRBV7-2|many
TGTGCCAGCAGCTTAGCGATGAGGGGATCGGGAAGTGAGCAGTTCTTC
CASSLAMRGSGSEQFF
>TRBJ2-1|.|TRBV7-3|few
TGTGCCAGCAGCTTCTCCGGGGCAGGGCAGTTCTTC
CASSFSGAGQFF
>TRBJ2-5|.|TRBV24-1|many
TGTGCCACCTCTATCCCAGGGGTTGAGACCCAGTACTTC
CATSIPGVETQYF
>TRBJ1-4|.|TRBV6-2/TRBV6-3|few
TGTGCCAGCACCACGGCGGATTTCAATGAAAAACTGTTTTTT
CASTTADFNEKLFF